The following is a T cell receptor (beta chain) sequence with its context. As yet, its antigen is unknown. The source of the sample is a study of PD-1 blockade in classical Hodgkin lymphoma. Every one of the patients relapsed after autologous stem cell transplantation (brentuximab vedotin exposure was variable). Findings of the study overall: It was CD4+ TCR diversity, not CD8+, that rose significantly by C4D1. Causes of the repertoire differences remain undefined, possibly disease activity or prior therapy. Exclusion was applied to patients who started nivolumab under 1 year after ASCT.

The V end lost 5 bases, the J end lost 4 bases, and 12 bases lay between the germline ends. Germline V gene data show CDR1 as SGHTA and CDR2 as FQGNSA. CDR3 length: 14 amino acids. Data came from immunoSEQ multiplex PCR; TCRdb stores just in-frame clones and leaves some out. The sample holds under 75,000 clones, more than 75% seen once. Sequenced here: peripheral blood mononuclear cells (PBMCs), sampled before the second cycle of nivolumab. The receptor comes from a human donor with classical Hodgkin lymphoma. The V and J genes are TRBV7-2 and TRBJ1-5; D call uncertain. The CDR3 region is CASSEDVSNQPQHF. The CDR3 DNA is TGTGCCAGCAGCGAAGATGTCAGTAATCAGCCCCAGCATTTT.